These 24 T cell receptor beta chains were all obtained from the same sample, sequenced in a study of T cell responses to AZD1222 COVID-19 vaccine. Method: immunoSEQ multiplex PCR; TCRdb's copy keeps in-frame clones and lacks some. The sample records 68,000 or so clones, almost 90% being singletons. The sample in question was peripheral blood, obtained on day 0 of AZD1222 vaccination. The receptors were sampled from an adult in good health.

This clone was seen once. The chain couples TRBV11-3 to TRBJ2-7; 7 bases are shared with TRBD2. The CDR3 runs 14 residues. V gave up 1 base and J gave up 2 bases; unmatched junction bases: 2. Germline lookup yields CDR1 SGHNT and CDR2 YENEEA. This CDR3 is CASSLGAGAYEQYF. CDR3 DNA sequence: TGTGCCAGCAGCTTAGGGGCGGGAGCCTACGAGCAGTACTTC.

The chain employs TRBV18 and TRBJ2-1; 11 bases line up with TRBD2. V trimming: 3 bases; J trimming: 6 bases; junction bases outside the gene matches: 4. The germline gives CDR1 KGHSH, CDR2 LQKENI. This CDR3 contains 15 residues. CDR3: CASSPTSGVINEQFF. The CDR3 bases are TGTGCCAGCTCACCGACTAGCGGGGTGATCAATGAGCAGTTCTTC. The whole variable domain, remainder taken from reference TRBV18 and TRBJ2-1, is NAGVMQNPRHLVRRRGQEARLRCSPMKGHSHVYWYRQLPEEGLKFMVYLQKENIIDESGMPKERFSAEFPKEGPSILRIQQVVRGDSAAYFCASSPTSGVINEQFFGPGTRLTVL.

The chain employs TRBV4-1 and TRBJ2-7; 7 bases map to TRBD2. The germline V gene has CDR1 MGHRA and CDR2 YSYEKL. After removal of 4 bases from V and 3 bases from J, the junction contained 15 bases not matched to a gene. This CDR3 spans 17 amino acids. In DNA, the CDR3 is TGCGCCAGCAGCCGAGACCCAGGCGGGGGAGTGGACTACGAGCAGTACTTC. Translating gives CASSRDPGGGVDYEQYF.

CDR3 in amino acids: CASSPNPGAANEKLFF. The CDR3 DNA sequence: TGTGCCAGCAGCCCGAACCCAGGAGCGGCTAATGAAAAACTGTTTTTT. V usage is TRBV7-2 and J usage is TRBJ1-4; no clear D. Deletions cut 5 bases from V and 3 bases from J, with 16 bases between. Germline-derived CDR1 and CDR2 are SGHTA and FQGNSA. The CDR3 has 16 amino acids.

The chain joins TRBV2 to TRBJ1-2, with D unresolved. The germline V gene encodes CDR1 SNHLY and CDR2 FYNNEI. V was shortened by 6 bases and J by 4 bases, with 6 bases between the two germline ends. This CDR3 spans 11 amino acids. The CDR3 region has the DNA TGTGCCAGCAGGGGTGGCTATGGCTACACCTTC. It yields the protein CASRGGYGYTF.

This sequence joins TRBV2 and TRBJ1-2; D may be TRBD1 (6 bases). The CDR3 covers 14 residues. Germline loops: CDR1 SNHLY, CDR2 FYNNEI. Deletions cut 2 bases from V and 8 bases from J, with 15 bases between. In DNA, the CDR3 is TGTGCCAGCAGTGAAAGGGGGACGGACATGGGCTACACCTTC. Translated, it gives CASSERGTDMGYTF.

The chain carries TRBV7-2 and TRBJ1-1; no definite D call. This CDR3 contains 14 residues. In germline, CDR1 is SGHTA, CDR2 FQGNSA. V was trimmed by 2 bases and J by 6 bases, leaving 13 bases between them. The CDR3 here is CASSLTGRIAEAFF. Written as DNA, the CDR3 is TGTGCCAGCAGCTTAACGGGCAGGATCGCTGAAGCTTTCTTT.

CDR3 amino acids: CASSYSSVNGYTF. The CDR3 DNA is TGTGCCAGCAGTTACTCATCGGTTAATGGCTACACCTTC. The chain employs TRBV6-5 and TRBJ1-2, with no clear D. The germline V and J ends were trimmed by 0 bases and 6 bases, with 8 bases remaining between them. The CDR3 spans 13 residues. The germline gives CDR1 MNHEY, CDR2 SVGAGI.

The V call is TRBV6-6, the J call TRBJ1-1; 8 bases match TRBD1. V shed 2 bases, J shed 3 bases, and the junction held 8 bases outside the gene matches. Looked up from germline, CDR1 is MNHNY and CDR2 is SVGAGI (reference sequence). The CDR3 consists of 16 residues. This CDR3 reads CASSYGETGEDTEAFF. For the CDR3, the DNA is TGTGCCAGCAGTTACGGAGAGACAGGGGAGGACACTGAAGCTTTCTTT.

CDR3 coding DNA: TGTGCCAGCAGTTACGGGACCCCGGGTCGTGAAAAACTGTTTTTT. The encoded protein is CASSYGTPGREKLFF. This chain uses TRBV6-2 or TRBV6-3 with TRBJ1-4; the D gene is possibly TRBD1 (5 bases). CDR3 length equals 15 residues. CDR1 MNHEY and CDR2 SVGEGT come from the germline V gene. V shed 2 bases and J shed 7 bases, with 14 bases lying between them.

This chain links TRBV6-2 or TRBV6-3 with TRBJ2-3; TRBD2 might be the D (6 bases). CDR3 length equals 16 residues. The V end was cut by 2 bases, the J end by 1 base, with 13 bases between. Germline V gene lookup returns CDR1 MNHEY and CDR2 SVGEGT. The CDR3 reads CASSYIRELRTDTQYF. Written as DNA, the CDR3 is TGTGCCAGCAGTTACATCCGGGAGCTCCGCACAGATACGCAGTATTTT.

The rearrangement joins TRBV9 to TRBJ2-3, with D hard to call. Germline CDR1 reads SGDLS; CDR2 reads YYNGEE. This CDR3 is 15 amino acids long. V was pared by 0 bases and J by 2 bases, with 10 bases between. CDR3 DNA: TGTGCCAGCAGCGTAGCCGAGGAACACACAGATACGCAGTATTTT. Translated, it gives CASSVAEEHTDTQYF.

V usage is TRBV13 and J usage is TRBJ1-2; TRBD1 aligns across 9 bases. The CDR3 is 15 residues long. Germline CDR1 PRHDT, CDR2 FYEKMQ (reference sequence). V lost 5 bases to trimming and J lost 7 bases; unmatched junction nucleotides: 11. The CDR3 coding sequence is TGTGCCAGCAGCAGGAGCCCACAGGGGGCGGTTGGCTACACCTTC. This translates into CASSRSPQGAVGYTF.

CDR3 protein: CASSSADPSTDTQYF. CDR3 sequence (DNA): TGCGCCAGCAGCTCAGCGGACCCATCCACAGATACGCAGTATTTT. The gene calls are TRBV5-1 and TRBJ2-3, with D possibly TRBD2 on 5 matching bases. This CDR3 region has 15 residues. The V gene's germline CDR1 is SGHRS and CDR2 YFSETQ. V was pared by 3 bases and J by 2 bases, with 13 bases between. Full variable domain (remainder filled in from reference TRBV5-1 and TRBJ2-3): KAGVTQTPRYLIKTRGQQVTLSCSPISGHRSVSWYQQTPGQGLQFLFEYFSETQRNKGNFPGRFSGRQFSNSRSEMNVSTLELGDSALYLCASSSADPSTDTQYFGPGTRLTVL.

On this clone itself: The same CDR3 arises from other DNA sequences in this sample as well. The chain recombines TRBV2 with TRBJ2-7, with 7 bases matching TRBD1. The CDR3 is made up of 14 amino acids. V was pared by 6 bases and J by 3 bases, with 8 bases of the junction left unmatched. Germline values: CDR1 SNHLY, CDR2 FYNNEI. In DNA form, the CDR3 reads TGTGCCAGCAGCGAGCAGGGGGAATACTACGAGCAGTACTTC. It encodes CASSEQGEYYEQYF.

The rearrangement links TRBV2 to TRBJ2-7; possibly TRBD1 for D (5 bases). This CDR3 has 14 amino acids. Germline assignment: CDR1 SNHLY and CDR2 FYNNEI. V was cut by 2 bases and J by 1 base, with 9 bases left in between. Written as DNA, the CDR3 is TGTGCCAGCAGTGAACAGGGTACATCCTACGAGCAGTACTTC. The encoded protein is CASSEQGTSYEQYF.

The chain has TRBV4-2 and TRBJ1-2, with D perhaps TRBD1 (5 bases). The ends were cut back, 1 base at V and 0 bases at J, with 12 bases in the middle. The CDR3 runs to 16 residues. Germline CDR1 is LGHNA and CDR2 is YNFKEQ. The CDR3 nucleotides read TGTGCCAGCAGCCAAGTCCAGGGTGATGCTAACTATGGCTACACCTTC. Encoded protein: CASSQVQGDANYGYTF.

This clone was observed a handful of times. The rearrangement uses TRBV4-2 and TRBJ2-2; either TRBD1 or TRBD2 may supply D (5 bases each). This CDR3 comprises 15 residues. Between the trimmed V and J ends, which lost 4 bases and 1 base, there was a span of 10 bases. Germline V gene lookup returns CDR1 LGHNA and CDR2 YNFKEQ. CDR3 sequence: CASSPGTVNTGELFF. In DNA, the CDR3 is TGTGCCAGCAGCCCCGGGACGGTGAACACCGGGGAGCTGTTTTTT.

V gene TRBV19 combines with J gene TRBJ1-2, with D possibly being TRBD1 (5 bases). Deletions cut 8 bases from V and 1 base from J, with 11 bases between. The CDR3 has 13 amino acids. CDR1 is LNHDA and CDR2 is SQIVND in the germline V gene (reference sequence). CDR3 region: CASRSDINYGYTF. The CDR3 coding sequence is TGTGCCAGTCGCTCGGACATTAACTATGGCTACACCTTC.

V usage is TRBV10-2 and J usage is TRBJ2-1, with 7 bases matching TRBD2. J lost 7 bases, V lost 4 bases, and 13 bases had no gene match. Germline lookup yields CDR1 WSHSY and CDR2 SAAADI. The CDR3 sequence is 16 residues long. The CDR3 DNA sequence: TGCGCCAGCAGTGTTATACTGAGCGGGACCAGAAATGAGCAGTTCTTC. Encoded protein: CASSVILSGTRNEQFF.

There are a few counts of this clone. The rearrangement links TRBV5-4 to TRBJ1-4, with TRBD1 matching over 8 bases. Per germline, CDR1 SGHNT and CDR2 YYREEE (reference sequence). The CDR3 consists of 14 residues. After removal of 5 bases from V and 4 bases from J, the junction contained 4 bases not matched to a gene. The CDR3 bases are TGTGCCAGCAGTTCGGGACAGGATAATGAAAAACTGTTTTTT. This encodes CASSSGQDNEKLFF.

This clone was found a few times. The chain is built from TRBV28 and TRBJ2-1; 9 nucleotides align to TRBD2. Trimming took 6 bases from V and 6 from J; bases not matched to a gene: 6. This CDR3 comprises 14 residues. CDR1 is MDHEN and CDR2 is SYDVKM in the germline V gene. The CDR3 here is CASRVSGRPNEQFF. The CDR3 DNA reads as TGTGCCAGCAGGGTTAGCGGGAGACCCAATGAGCAGTTCTTC.

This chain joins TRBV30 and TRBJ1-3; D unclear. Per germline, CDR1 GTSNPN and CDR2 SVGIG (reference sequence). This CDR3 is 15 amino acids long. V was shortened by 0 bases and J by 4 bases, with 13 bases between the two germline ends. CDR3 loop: CAWSVVGLPGNTIYF. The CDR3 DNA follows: TGTGCCTGGAGTGTTGTCGGGCTTCCAGGAAACACCATATATTTT.

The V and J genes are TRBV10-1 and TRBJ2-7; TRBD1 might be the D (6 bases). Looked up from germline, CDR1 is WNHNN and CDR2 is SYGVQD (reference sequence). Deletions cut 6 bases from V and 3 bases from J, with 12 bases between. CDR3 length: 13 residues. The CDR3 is CASSPRGIYEQYF. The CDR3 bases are TGCGCCAGCAGCCCAAGGGGGATCTACGAGCAGTACTTC.